Sequencing of this T cell receptor (beta chain) was carried out in a study of blood T cells in healthy people across ages. A second roughly 7 to 11 cycle PCR used barcoded and J-beta primers. The template-switch adaptor was a 5' adaptor with 12 random nucleotides. It tagged each cDNA molecule. Using its own MiXCR run on the 5' RACE reads, TCRdb lists one record per CDR3 protein. The table has hundreds of thousands of distinct CDR3 sequences, 49% seen once. V was clipped by 11 bases and J by 4 bases, with 20 bases between them. This CDR3 region has 14 residues. Total RNA amounts of at least 6 micrograms were extracted per sample.

The sequenced material came from blood. The clonotype was recovered from a woman between 55 and 75 years old in good health. This rearrangement joins TRBV12-3 or TRBV12-4 to TRBJ1-2, with D possibly being TRBD1 (5 bases). The chain's CDR3 is CARTRPGGPYGYTF. The CDR3 DNA is TGTGCCCGCACCCGGCCCGGGGGACCCTATGGCTACACCTTC.